These 27 T cell receptor beta chains originate from one sample sequenced in a study of beta chain features in type 1 diabetes. General observations from the study: TCRB CDR3s from Type 1 diabetes patients were moderately but significantly shorter in all four CD4+ subsets.

TCRB transcripts that were expressed got sequenced, as all of the isolated RNA had been reverse transcribed. The table came from immunoSEQ multiplex PCR; TCRdb's copy has only in-frame clones and leaves some out. The table has more than 250,000 clones, approximately 20% seen once; the top ten hold less than 0.03%. The antigens of these receptors remain unknown. Material: naive CD4+ T cells from blood. Receptors were obtained from a woman in her thirties or forties with type 1 diabetes.

This sequence joins TRBV27 and TRBJ1-2; possibly TRBD1 for D (6 bases). V was cut by 0 bases and J by 2 bases, with 10 bases left in between. Germline V gene sequence: CDR1 MNHEY, CDR2 SMNVEV (reference sequence). The CDR3 is made up of 15 amino acids. As DNA, the CDR3 is TGTGCCAGCAGTTTATCGAATAGGGGGAACTATGGCTACACCTTC. Its translation is CASSLSNRGNYGYTF.

This clone has only a few counts. The chain links TRBV29-1 to TRBJ2-1; D is unclear. This CDR3 is built from 14 residues. Trimming cost V 4 bases and J 0 bases, with 10 bases left between them. Per germline, CDR1 SQVTM and CDR2 ANQGSEA. CDR3 loop: CSVVTRSSYNEQFF. CDR3 in DNA: TGCAGCGTTGTGACGCGGAGCTCCTACAATGAGCAGTTCTTC.

This CDR3 is CASSEVGGHGYTF. The CDR3 nucleotides are TGTGCCAGCAGTGAAGTGGGGGGGCACGGCTACACCTTC. V gene TRBV25-1 combines with J gene TRBJ1-2, with D possibly TRBD1 on 6 matching bases. The CDR3 contains 13 residues. Germline-derived CDR1 and CDR2 are MGHDK and SYGVNS. The V and J ends lost 2 bases and 8 bases respectively, with 12 bases between them.

This clone was found a few times. V gene TRBV14 combines with J gene TRBJ2-7; D unresolved. The CDR3 consists of 14 residues. With 1 base removed from V and 0 bases from J, the gap between germline ends came to 7 bases. The V gene's germline CDR1 is SGHDN and CDR2 FVKESK. The CDR3 is CASSQGGPSYEQYF. The CDR3 region has the DNA TGTGCCAGCAGCCAAGGCGGTCCCTCCTACGAGCAGTACTTC.

The chain couples TRBV7-9 to TRBJ2-5; 12 bases line up with TRBD2. The CDR3 is 15 amino acids. CDR1 and CDR2 (germline): SEHNR, FQNEAQ (reference sequence). V lost 3 bases to trimming and J lost 2 bases; unmatched junction nucleotides: 1. CDR3 residues: CASSFGLAGQETQYF. The CDR3 DNA is TGTGCCAGCAGCTTCGGACTAGCGGGACAAGAGACCCAGTACTTC.

This clone was seen only a few times. The chain is built from TRBV7-9 and TRBJ1-1; 7 nucleotides match TRBD1. The CDR3 totals 14 residues. Losses at the gene ends were 3 bases for V and 2 bases for J; bases not matched to a gene: 3. Looked up from germline, CDR1 is SEHNR and CDR2 is FQNEAQ (reference sequence). CDR3 region: CASSFVGGNTEAFF. In DNA form, the CDR3 reads TGTGCCAGCAGCTTTGTAGGGGGCAACACTGAAGCTTTCTTT.

This clone has just a few counts. V gene TRBV7-2 combines with J gene TRBJ2-3, with 11 bases matching TRBD1. This CDR3 has 17 amino acids. Germline V gene lookup returns CDR1 SGHTA and CDR2 FQGNSA. Trimming removed 1 base from V and 3 bases from J; junction bases left unmatched: 6. The CDR3 nucleotides are TGTGCCAGCAGCTTAGGAACCGGGACAGGGGGTACAGATACGCAGTATTTT. This encodes CASSLGTGTGGTDTQYF.

This clone was recorded a few times. The genes are TRBV29-1 and TRBJ2-1; 11 bases match TRBD2. CDR1 SQVTM and CDR2 ANQGSEA come from the germline V gene. J lost 10 bases, V lost 5 bases, and 19 bases had no gene match. This CDR3 region has 17 residues. CDR3 in amino acids: CSVRGLTTSGSPAEQFF. In nucleotides, the CDR3 is TGCAGCGTTAGGGGACTGACTACTAGCGGGAGTCCTGCAGAGCAGTTCTTC.

This chain joins TRBV13 and TRBJ1-1; D gene uncertain. The CDR3 sequence is 11 residues long. The germline V gene has CDR1 PRHDT and CDR2 FYEKMQ (reference sequence). The V end was cut by 5 bases, the J end by 1 base, with 2 bases between. CDR3 nucleotides: TGTGCCAGCAGCCGGAACACTGAAGCTTTCTTT. It translates to CASSRNTEAFF.

The chain couples TRBV7-8 to TRBJ1-1; possibly TRBD1 for D (5 bases). Germline CDR1 is SGHVS and CDR2 is FQNEAQ. The germline V and J ends were trimmed by 1 base and 11 bases, with 8 bases remaining between them. The CDR3 is 11 residues long. The CDR3 is CASSLDRGAFF. The CDR3 region has the DNA TGTGCCAGCAGCTTAGATAGGGGTGCTTTCTTT.

The gene calls are TRBV5-1 and TRBJ2-1; TRBD1 matches at 7 bases. Trimming removed 0 bases from V and 8 bases from J; junction bases left unmatched: 2. The CDR3 is 13 amino acids. Germline V gene sequence: CDR1 SGHRS, CDR2 YFSETQ. The CDR3 region is CASSLEQGDEQFF. CDR3 in DNA: TGCGCCAGCAGCTTGGAGCAGGGGGATGAGCAGTTCTTC.

This clone has only a few counts. The chain carries TRBV2 and TRBJ1-5; TRBD1 might be the D (6 bases). The V gene lost 1 base and the J gene lost 7 bases, with 11 bases spanning the gap. CDR3 length: 14 amino acids. The germline gives CDR1 SNHLY, CDR2 FYNNEI. CDR3 sequence: CASSEEGGRQPQHF. The CDR3 nucleotides are TGTGCCAGCAGTGAAGAAGGGGGACGACAGCCCCAGCATTTT.

The chain uses TRBV5-1 and TRBJ1-5, with D tentatively TRBD1 (5 bases). V lost 4 bases and J lost 0, with 11 bases in between. CDR1 SGHRS and CDR2 YFSETQ come from the germline V gene. The length of the CDR3 is 15 residues. The CDR3 is CASSPQGYSNQPQHF. CDR3 bases: TGCGCCAGCAGCCCGCAGGGTTATAGCAATCAGCCCCAGCATTTT. The complete variable domain, with remaining parts taken from reference TRBV5-1 and TRBJ1-5, reads KAGVTQTPRYLIKTRGQQVTLSCSPISGHRSVSWYQQTPGQGLQFLFEYFSETQRNKGNFPGRFSGRQFSNSRSEMNVSTLELGDSALYLCASSPQGYSNQPQHFGDGTRLSIL.

The V gene is TRBV28, the J gene TRBJ2-1; perhaps TRBD2 as D (5 bases). Germline CDR1 is MDHEN and CDR2 is SYDVKM. CDR3 size: 12 residues. V was pared by 1 base and J by 9 bases, with 7 bases between. The CDR3 spells CASSLLTIEQFF. The CDR3 DNA is TGTGCCAGCAGTTTATTGACTATTGAGCAGTTCTTC.

This chain connects TRBV28 to TRBJ2-3, with 7 nucleotides matching TRBD2. After removal of 6 bases from V and 5 bases from J, the junction contained 8 bases not matched to a gene. CDR3 length: 14 amino acids. Germline CDR1 reads MDHEN; CDR2 reads SYDVKM. CDR3 in amino acids: CASRSGTKLDTQYF. CDR3 DNA: TGTGCCAGCAGGTCCGGGACTAAACTAGATACGCAGTATTTT.

This clone was counted a few times. The chain links TRBV2 to TRBJ1-5, with 10 bases that match TRBD1. Unmatched junction bases numbered 6, after V lost 5 bases and J lost 5 bases. CDR1 is SNHLY, CDR2 FYNNEI, per germline. The CDR3 is made up of 15 amino acids. CDR3 DNA: TGTGCCAGCAGTTATTCGGGACAGGGGTATCAGCCCCAGCATTTT. Amino acid sequence: CASSYSGQGYQPQHF.

This clone was picked up a small number of times. The V and J genes are TRBV9 and TRBJ2-3, with TRBD1 matching over 7 bases. The trim removed 0 bases at V and 2 bases at J, leaving 6 bases unmatched. The germline CDR1 and CDR2 sequences are SGDLS and YYNGEE. The CDR3 is 16 amino acids. CDR3 region: CASSVAPGTVTDTQYF. CDR3 nucleotides: TGTGCCAGCAGCGTAGCCCCTGGGACAGTCACAGATACGCAGTATTTT.

J is TRBJ1-2 and V is TRBV5-4; the match to TRBD1 covers 8 bases. V shed 1 base, J shed 2 bases, and the junction held 1 base outside the gene matches. The germline V gene has CDR1 SGHNT and CDR2 YYREEE (reference sequence). The CDR3 runs to 14 residues. The CDR3 nucleotides are TGTGCCAGCAGCTTGACAGGGGGGAACTATGGCTACACCTTC. Translated, it gives CASSLTGGNYGYTF.

This clone was recorded a few times. This sequence joins TRBV19 and TRBJ2-2; D perhaps matches TRBD1 (6 bases). With 7 bases removed from V and 6 bases from J, the gap between germline ends came to 12 bases. In germline, CDR1 is LNHDA, CDR2 SQIVND (reference sequence). The CDR3 consists of 13 residues. CDR3 residues: CASKKRGSGELFF. In nucleotides, the CDR3 is TGTGCCAGTAAAAAGAGGGGGTCCGGGGAGCTGTTTTTT.

This clone is a singleton in its sample. The rearrangement uses TRBV28 and TRBJ2-2, with unresolved D. The CDR3 length is 14 residues. Germline V CDR1 and CDR2: MDHEN, SYDVKM. Between the trimmed V and J ends, which lost 5 bases and 2 bases, there was a span of 9 bases. Here the CDR3 DNA reads TGTGCCAGCAGTCCTCCCCCCAACACCGGGGAGCTGTTTTTT. Translated: CASSPPPNTGELFF.

The genes are TRBV2 and TRBJ2-3, with 7 positions matching TRBD1. The germline gives CDR1 SNHLY, CDR2 FYNNEI. This CDR3 has 14 amino acids. Trimming removed 6 bases from V and 0 bases from J; junction bases left unmatched: 3. The CDR3 protein is CASSGTVSTDTQYF. Here the CDR3 DNA reads TGTGCCAGCAGCGGGACAGTTAGCACAGATACGCAGTATTTT.

The V gene is TRBV7-2, the J gene TRBJ2-1, with 7 bases identical to TRBD2. The CDR3 consists of 15 residues. V trimming: 5 bases; J trimming: 2 bases; junction bases outside the gene matches: 6. Per the germline V gene, CDR1 is SGHTA and CDR2 is FQGNSA. The CDR3 here is CASSPPGGTYNEQFF. The CDR3 bases are TGTGCCAGCAGCCCGCCGGGGGGAACCTACAATGAGCAGTTCTTC.

The chain uses TRBV2 and TRBJ1-5; no clear D. V was clipped by 7 bases and J by 7 bases, with 17 bases between them. The CDR3 runs to 14 residues. Germline values: CDR1 SNHLY, CDR2 FYNNEI. CDR3 coding DNA: TGTGCCAGCAATACGGCCCCGGCGGGGCAGCCCCAGCATTTT. It codes for CASNTAPAGQPQHF.

V usage is TRBV5-1 and J usage is TRBJ2-5, with D unclear. Germline CDR1 and CDR2: SGHRS and YFSETQ. This CDR3 region has 14 residues. Deletions cut 1 base from V and 4 bases from J, with 11 bases between. The CDR3 nucleotides are TGCGCCAGCAGCTTGACCCCCTCGGGAGAGACCCAGTACTTC. This translates into CASSLTPSGETQYF.

The chain carries TRBV5-4 and TRBJ2-1; tentatively, D is TRBD2 (5 bases). The germline CDR1 and CDR2 sequences are SGHNT and YYREEE (reference sequence). Trimming removed 4 bases from V and 4 bases from J, with 18 bases in between. CDR3 length equals 16 residues. The CDR3 DNA reads as TGTGCCAGCAGCAATTGGGGTAGAGGCGGGTACAATGAGCAGTTCTTC. The encoded protein is CASSNWGRGGYNEQFF.

This clone has a handful of counts. This chain links TRBV4-2 with TRBJ2-3; TRBD2 matches 8 bases. The CDR3 spans 15 residues. V lost 3 bases to trimming and J lost 5 bases; unmatched junction nucleotides: 7. Germline V gene lookup returns CDR1 LGHNA and CDR2 YNFKEQ. CDR3 residues: CASSHWRGEKDTQYF. The CDR3 nucleotides are TGTGCCAGCAGCCATTGGCGGGGGGAGAAAGATACGCAGTATTTT.

V gene TRBV2 combines with J gene TRBJ1-6; unclear D gene. Germline CDR1 and CDR2: SNHLY and FYNNEI. This CDR3 has 15 amino acids. V dropped 2 bases and J dropped 0 bases, with 5 bases sitting between them. The CDR3: CASSERSSYNSPLHF. In nucleotides, the CDR3 is TGTGCCAGCAGTGAACGGAGCTCCTATAATTCACCCCTCCACTTT.